The 32 T cell receptor beta chains below come from one sample, sequenced in a study of T-cell reconstitution after alpha-beta-depleted transplantation in children. Unique molecular identifiers were built into the TCRbeta library. Via MiXCR, TCRdb re-called the PCR reads, giving one row per CDR3 protein. The data show around 380,000 distinct CDR3 sequences, 9.5% to 13% seen once. The sample consisted of PBMCs from the stem cell graft donor, taken from the stem cell graft. Every receptor here comes from a human donor who donated a stem cell graft to a child with acute myeloid leukemia.

This clonotype was recorded a few times. The V and J genes are TRBV29-1 and TRBJ1-2; D call uncertain. Germline V gene data show CDR1 as SQVTM and CDR2 as ANQGSEA. Trimming removed 0 bases at V and 1 base at J, with 6 bases between. This CDR3 spans 13 amino acids. CDR3 bases: TGCAGCGTTGAAGAGGAGGATAACTATGGCTACACCTTC. This gives the protein CSVEEEDNYGYTF.

This chain joins TRBV7-9 and TRBJ2-5, with D possibly matching TRBD1 (5 bases). V gave up 5 bases and J gave up 5 bases, with 15 bases separating them. The CDR3 consists of 14 residues. CDR1 is SEHNR, CDR2 FQNEAQ, per germline (reference sequence). The CDR3 protein is CASSPWGSWETQYF. CDR3 coding DNA: TGTGCCAGCAGCCCGTGGGGCAGCTGGGAGACCCAGTACTTC.

This clonotype was counted between two and nine times. This chain connects TRBV5-4 to TRBJ2-5, with D tentatively TRBD1 (7 bases). Germline V gives CDR1 SGHNT, CDR2 YYREEE (reference sequence). V was cut by 5 bases and J by 1 base, with 21 bases left in between. The CDR3 is made up of 17 amino acids. The CDR3 DNA sequence: TGTGCCAGCAGAAAAGGCGGAGGGGGCATCTTCCAAGAGACCCAGTACTTC. Protein product: CASRKGGGGIFQETQYF.

This clonotype was found a few times. The rearrangement uses TRBV6-2 or TRBV6-3 and TRBJ2-1; 10 positions match TRBD2. Germline loops: CDR1 MNHEY, CDR2 SVGEGT. The ends lost 1 base at V and 7 bases at J; junction bases unmatched: 10. The CDR3 contains 17 residues. Here the CDR3 reads CASSYFPLAGDGNEQFF. CDR3 DNA sequence: TGTGCCAGCAGTTACTTTCCCCTAGCGGGAGATGGTAATGAGCAGTTCTTC.

The V gene is TRBV6-4, the J gene TRBJ2-2; D is tentatively TRBD1 or TRBD2 (5 bases each). This CDR3 is 13 amino acids long. V dropped 0 bases and J dropped 9 bases, with 8 bases sitting between them. Germline lookup yields CDR1 MRHNA and CDR2 SNTAGT. The CDR3 DNA reads as TGTGCCAGCAGTGACTCCGAGGGGAGGGAGCTGTTTTTT. Its protein is CASSDSEGRELFF.

This clonotype was counted only a few times. The chain joins TRBV7-2 to TRBJ2-2; no definite D call. V lost 4 bases to trimming and J lost 5 bases, with 11 bases between them. The CDR3 loop spans 14 amino acids. Germline CDR1 is SGHTA and CDR2 is FQGNSA. The CDR3 sequence: CASSWTRGTGELFF. Written as DNA, the CDR3 is TGTGCCAGCAGCTGGACCCGCGGAACCGGGGAGCTGTTTTTT.

V and J are TRBV5-1 and TRBJ2-7; D call uncertain. The CDR3 runs to 18 residues. Germline CDR1 reads SGHRS; CDR2 reads YFSETQ. Trimming stripped 1 base from V and 0 bases from J, with 20 bases between. The chain's CDR3 is CASSLLPPSRAGSYEQYF. CDR3 DNA: TGCGCCAGCAGCTTGTTGCCCCCAAGTAGGGCAGGCTCCTACGAGCAGTACTTC. The full variable domain, with the rest looked up from reference TRBV5-1 and TRBJ2-7, is KAGVTQTPRYLIKTRGQQVTLSCSPISGHRSVSWYQQTPGQGLQFLFEYFSETQRNKGNFPGRFSGRQFSNSRSEMNVSTLELGDSALYLCASSLLPPSRAGSYEQYFGPGTRLTVT.

In its sample, this clonotype was seen many times. CDR3 residues: CASGTSGHTGELFF. In DNA, the CDR3 is TGCGCCAGCGGGACTAGCGGCCACACCGGGGAGCTGTTTTTT. This sequence joins TRBV5-1 and TRBJ2-2; 11 nucleotides agree with TRBD2. The CDR3 has 14 residues. Germline values: CDR1 SGHRS, CDR2 YFSETQ. Trimming cost V 7 bases and J 3 bases; bases outside gene matches: 2. The whole variable domain, remainder taken from reference TRBV5-1 and TRBJ2-2, is KAGVTQTPRYLIKTRGQQVTLSCSPISGHRSVSWYQQTPGQGLQFLFEYFSETQRNKGNFPGRFSGRQFSNSRSEMNVSTLELGDSALYLCASGTSGHTGELFFGEGSRLTVL.

This clonotype was counted a few times. The chain combines TRBV20-1 with TRBJ1-1; D is undetermined. This CDR3 is 13 amino acids long. V was shortened by 1 base and J by 0 bases, with 6 bases between the two germline ends. Germline V lookup: CDR1 DFQATT, CDR2 SNEGSKA (reference sequence). DNA for the CDR3: TGCAGTGCTAGAGGCTACATGAACACTGAAGCTTTCTTT. Translation gives CSARGYMNTEAFF.

In its sample, this clonotype was seen many times. This chain links TRBV5-1 with TRBJ2-1; D may be TRBD2 (5 bases). CDR3 size: 14 residues. Germline V gene sequence: CDR1 SGHRS, CDR2 YFSETQ. Between the trimmed V and J ends, which lost 3 bases and 1 base, there was a span of 8 bases. The CDR3 loop is CASSWTLSYNEQFF. The CDR3 DNA is TGCGCCAGCAGCTGGACTTTATCCTACAATGAGCAGTTCTTC.

This chain joins TRBV23-1 and TRBJ2-3; D is unresolved. TRBV23-1 is treated as an ORF (open reading frame) with a function not yet certain. CDR3 size: 17 residues. The V and J ends lost 0 bases and 2 bases respectively, with 15 bases between them. The chain's CDR3 is CASSQSTSDFNTDTQYF. The CDR3 DNA is TGCGCCAGCAGTCAATCGACATCGGATTTTAACACAGATACGCAGTATTTT.

This clonotype was observed at least ten times. The chain uses TRBV7-3 and TRBJ2-1; 9 positions agree with TRBD2. Germline CDR1 and CDR2: SGHTA and FQGTGA. The trim removed 5 bases at V and 4 bases at J, leaving 15 bases unmatched. CDR3 length: 18 amino acids. CDR3 in amino acids: CASSPTGGAGGWYNEQFF. The CDR3 DNA follows: TGTGCCAGCAGCCCCACCGGGGGAGCGGGGGGTTGGTACAATGAGCAGTTCTTC.

This clonotype was seen only a few times. This chain links TRBV12-3 or TRBV12-4 with TRBJ2-7; TRBD2 is a possible D gene (6 bases). The V and J ends lost 0 bases and 2 bases respectively, with 14 bases between them. This CDR3 contains 16 residues. This CDR3 is CASSLAPGTRPYEQYF. The DNA for the CDR3 is TGTGCCAGCAGTTTAGCGCCCGGGACTCGGCCCTACGAGCAGTACTTC.

The sample holds a few counts of this clonotype. This chain links TRBV10-2 with TRBJ2-2; the D gene is possibly TRBD2 (6 bases). CDR1 and CDR2 from the germline V gene are WSHSY and SAAADI. The CDR3 is made up of 18 amino acids. Between the trimmed V and J ends, which lost 2 bases and 0 bases, there was a span of 16 bases. The chain's CDR3 is CASSEPYLTRTNTGELFF. Written as DNA, the CDR3 is TGCGCCAGCAGTGAGCCTTATTTGACTAGGACGAACACCGGGGAGCTGTTTTTT.

The J gene is TRBJ2-2, the V gene TRBV3-1, with TRBD2 matching over 11 bases. This CDR3 has 19 residues. CDR1 LGHDT and CDR2 YNNKEL come from the germline V gene (reference sequence). Trimming took 0 bases from V and 1 from J; bases not matched to a gene: 7. The CDR3 nucleotides are TGTGCCAGCAGCCAAGAAACGAGACTAGCGGGAAAGAACACCGGGGAGCTGTTTTTT. It yields the protein CASSQETRLAGKNTGELFF.

About this clonotype: An end of the junction differs from the germline gene, which may be a read error. This chain connects TRBV5-1 to TRBJ2-5, with D unclear. Per germline, CDR1 SGHRS and CDR2 YFSETQ. This CDR3 is built from 13 residues. The CDR3, as DNA: TGCGCCAGCAGCTTTCCCGGCCAAGAGAGCCAGTACTTC. Amino acid sequence: CASSFPGQESQYF. Full variable domain (outside the CDR3, taken from reference TRBV5-1 and TRBJ2-5): KAGVTQTPRYLIKTRGQQVTLSCSPISGHRSVSWYQQTPGQGLQFLFEYFSETQRNKGNFPGRFSGRQFSNSRSEMNVSTLELGDSALYLCASSFPGQESQYFGPGTRLLVL.

This clonotype was seen at least ten times. V and J are TRBV20-1 and TRBJ2-5; unclear D gene. CDR1 is DFQATT, CDR2 SNEGSKA, per germline (reference sequence). V gave up 3 bases and J gave up 2 bases, with 7 bases separating them. The CDR3 length is 12 residues. The CDR3 region is CSARVRQETQYF. DNA of the CDR3: TGCAGTGCTAGGGTCAGGCAAGAGACCCAGTACTTC.

This clonotype was seen a handful of times. V usage is TRBV5-1 and J usage is TRBJ2-5; D perhaps matches TRBD1 (6 bases). The V end lost 1 base, the J end lost 4 bases, and 11 bases lay between the germline ends. Looked up from germline, CDR1 is SGHRS and CDR2 is YFSETQ. This CDR3 contains 14 residues. The DNA for the CDR3 is TGCGCCAGCAGCTTGCAGGGGTACGGAGAGACCCAGTACTTC. It specifies CASSLQGYGETQYF.

There are many counts of this clonotype. The chain uses TRBV4-1 and TRBJ1-1; maybe TRBD1 (5 bases). The V end was cut by 7 bases, the J end by 1 base, with 13 bases between. Germline V CDR1 and CDR2: MGHRA, YSYEKL. This CDR3 has 14 residues. The CDR3 DNA sequence: TGCGCCAGCACAACCTCCAGGGAGAACACTGAAGCTTTCTTT. Translation gives CASTTSRENTEAFF.

In this sample, this clonotype turned up a few times. The chain recombines TRBV10-3 with TRBJ1-5; D is possibly TRBD1 (5 bases). The germline V and J ends were trimmed by 6 bases and 8 bases, with 14 bases remaining between them. This CDR3 contains 13 residues. Germline V lookup: CDR1 ENHRY, CDR2 SYGVKD. This CDR3 is CAISLDNGEPQHF. The CDR3 DNA follows: TGTGCCATCAGCCTGGACAACGGAGAGCCCCAGCATTTT.

The J gene is TRBJ2-1, the V gene TRBV20-1; D gene ambiguous. With 6 bases removed from V and 0 bases from J, the gap between germline ends came to 12 bases. The length of the CDR3 is 14 residues. Germline values: CDR1 DFQATT, CDR2 SNEGSKA (reference sequence). CDR3: CSAPDHRSYNEQFF. CDR3 nucleotide sequence: TGCAGTGCGCCCGACCACCGCTCCTACAATGAGCAGTTCTTC.

At least ten counts were recorded for this clonotype. The junction departs from germline at one end; a sequencing error may be responsible. CDR3 residues: CASSSPGDSYQPQHF. The CDR3 nucleotides read TGTGCTAGCAGCTCACCCGGGGACAGCTATCAGCCCCAGCATTTT. The chain combines TRBV7-7 with TRBJ1-5; TRBD1 agrees at 7 bases. This CDR3 has 15 amino acids. The germline V gene has CDR1 SSHAT and CDR2 FNYEAQ (reference sequence).

V is TRBV2 and J is TRBJ2-7; a possible D gene is TRBD2 (6 bases). CDR1 is SNHLY and CDR2 is FYNNEI in the germline V gene. This CDR3 spans 13 amino acids. With 8 bases removed from V and 3 bases from J, the gap between germline ends came to 14 bases. The CDR3 coding sequence is TGTGCCAGCGGGACTCCCGATATCTACGAGCAGTACTTC. It encodes CASGTPDIYEQYF. The complete variable domain, with remaining parts taken from reference TRBV2 and TRBJ2-7, reads EPEVTQTPSHQVTQMGQEVILRCVPISNHLYFYWYRQILGQKVEFLVSFYNNEISEKSEIFDDQFSVERPDGSNFTLKIRSTKLEDSAMYFCASGTPDIYEQYFGPGTRLTVT.

The chain carries TRBV6-1 and TRBJ2-5; 10 bases fit TRBD2. CDR1 is MNHNS and CDR2 is SASEGT in the germline V gene. Unmatched junction bases numbered 6, after V lost 6 bases and J lost 5 bases. This CDR3 is built from 14 residues. The CDR3 reads CASSLAGDLETQYF. The CDR3 bases are TGTGCCAGCAGCCTAGCGGGGGACCTCGAGACCCAGTACTTC.

With regard to this clonotype: An end of the junction differs from the germline gene, which may be a read error. The chain is built from TRBV20-1 and TRBJ2-3, with 8 nucleotides matching TRBD1. From germline, CDR1 is DFQATT and CDR2 SNEGSKA (reference sequence). CDR3 length: 17 amino acids. In DNA, the CDR3 is TGCAGTGCTCGAGATACTAGGACAGGGTCCATAACAGATACGCAGTATTTT. Its translation: CSARDTRTGSITDTQYF.

The table lists this clonotype with a few counts. The rearrangement uses TRBV3-1 and TRBJ1-2; a weak D match, TRBD1 (5 bases). This CDR3 region has 18 residues. V gave up 0 bases and J gave up 4 bases, with 21 bases separating them. CDR1 LGHDT and CDR2 YNNKEL come from the germline V gene (reference sequence). The chain's CDR3 is CASSQERGNRIPPYGYTF. CDR3 DNA sequence: TGTGCCAGCAGCCAAGAAAGGGGAAACAGAATTCCTCCCTATGGCTACACCTTC.

Many counts were recorded for this clonotype. The chain carries TRBV5-1 and TRBJ2-3; the D gene is possibly TRBD2 (6 bases). Trimming pared 0 bases from V and 9 bases from J, leaving 14 bases between. This CDR3 is built from 14 residues. Per germline, CDR1 SGHRS and CDR2 YFSETQ. The CDR3 region is CASSLGEDLATQYF. CDR3 coding DNA: TGCGCCAGCAGCTTGGGGGAGGATCTTGCCACGCAGTATTTT. The entire variable domain, with the rest obtained from reference TRBV5-1 and TRBJ2-3, is as follows: KAGVTQTPRYLIKTRGQQVTLSCSPISGHRSVSWYQQTPGQGLQFLFEYFSETQRNKGNFPGRFSGRQFSNSRSEMNVSTLELGDSALYLCASSLGEDLATQYFGPGTRLTVL.

This clonotype came up a few times. The rearrangement links TRBV7-8 to TRBJ2-3; D not resolved. This CDR3 spans 17 amino acids. The germline CDR1 and CDR2 sequences are SGHVS and FQNEAQ. Trimming took 5 bases from V and 2 from J, leaving 20 bases between them. This CDR3 is CASSRSIEVGNTDTQYF. CDR3 sequence (DNA): TGTGCCAGCAGCCGATCAATTGAAGTAGGGAACACAGATACGCAGTATTTT.

This clonotype showed up many times. The chain has TRBV2 and TRBJ2-5; D is perhaps TRBD2 (6 bases). Trimming took 0 bases from V and 2 from J, leaving 13 bases between them. In germline, CDR1 is SNHLY, CDR2 FYNNEI. This CDR3 region has 16 residues. This CDR3 reads CASSEALAGYQETQYF. Here the CDR3 DNA reads TGTGCCAGCAGTGAAGCGCTGGCGGGATATCAAGAGACCCAGTACTTC. Looking up the rest from reference TRBV2 and TRBJ2-5 gives the full variable domain: EPEVTQTPSHQVTQMGQEVILRCVPISNHLYFYWYRQILGQKVEFLVSFYNNEISEKSEIFDDQFSVERPDGSNFTLKIRSTKLEDSAMYFCASSEALAGYQETQYFGPGTRLLVL.

This chain uses TRBV20-1 with TRBJ1-2; 10 nucleotides match TRBD1. After removal of 3 bases from V and 3 bases from J, the junction contained 4 bases not matched to a gene. The CDR3 length is 14 residues. Germline lookup yields CDR1 DFQATT and CDR2 SNEGSKA (reference sequence). The CDR3 here is CSASVTGGDYGYTF. In nucleotides, the CDR3 is TGCAGTGCTAGTGTGACAGGGGGCGACTATGGCTACACCTTC.

This clonotype was found a few times. CDR3 residues: CASSDINTGELFF. CDR3 DNA sequence: TGTGCCAGCAGTGATATAAACACCGGGGAGCTGTTTTTT. The V call is TRBV6-1, the J call TRBJ2-2; no definite D call. The CDR3 is 13 amino acids. From germline, CDR1 is MNHNS and CDR2 SASEGT. Between the trimmed V and J ends, which lost 3 bases and 2 bases, there was a span of 4 bases.

The chain has TRBV19 and TRBJ2-2; a possible D gene is TRBD1 (6 bases). Germline V gene lookup returns CDR1 LNHDA and CDR2 SQIVND (reference sequence). This CDR3 region has 16 residues. Trimming stripped 5 bases from V and 0 bases from J, with 13 bases between. The CDR3 DNA reads TGTGCCAGTAGTCGTGCAGGGGTTACGAACACCGGGGAGCTGTTTTTT. Protein product: CASSRAGVTNTGELFF.